This T cell receptor (beta chain) is drawn from a study of OX40 agonist ivuxolimab in advanced cancers. Across the whole study: Every 2 weeks, ivuxolimab was infused into the patients intravenously at between 0.01 and 10 mg/kg. Broader study findings: Antigens targeted by the expanded peripheral T cells were not determined. In the 0.1 to 3.0 mg/kg range, CD4+ and CD8+ blood T cells had expanded clonally by week 6.

This CDR3 has 12 amino acids. Trimming cost V 10 bases and J 7 bases; bases outside gene matches: 6. The germline gives CDR1 LNHDA, CDR2 SQIVND (reference sequence). Profiling relied on immunoSEQ multiplex PCR, and the TCRdb table lists in-frame clones only, not all of them. The data hold around 69,000 clones, with 65% to 90% observed a single time. Worth noting for this clone: The antigen is unknown.

Sequencing used CD4+ or CD8+ T cells sorted from blood, obtained in a trial of the OX40 agonist ivuxolimab. The sequence was obtained from an adult with an advanced solid tumor such as melanoma, head and neck, liver or kidney cancer. The chain joins TRBV19 to TRBJ2-5; TRBD1 agrees at 10 bases. The CDR3 reads CATRQGAGTQYF. The CDR3 DNA is TGTGCCACGCGACAGGGGGCCGGGACCCAGTACTTC. The complete variable domain, with remaining parts taken from reference TRBV19 and TRBJ2-5, reads DGGITQSPKYLFRKEGQNVTLSCEQNLNHDAMYWYRQDPGQGLRLIYYSQIVNDFQKGDIAEGYSVSREKKESFPLTVTSAQKNPTAFYLCATRQGAGTQYFGPGTRLLVL.